This T cell receptor beta chain comes out of a study of blood T cell repertoires in COVID-19. Study context: COVID-19 samples, acute and convalescent, were from the United States, Italy and Spain. Sources were T cells, B-cell-depleted T cells, or PBMCs; the material itself was cDNA or gDNA.

Ten or more counts support this clone. In the same sample, other DNA sequences code for this CDR3. Authors' analysis steps: Estimation of nucleated cell counts was performed using reference gene primer amplification. Generated by immunoSEQ multiplex PCR, the TCRdb table keeps only in-frame clones and is missing some. D and trimming were read from the DNA, whereas the V and J calls and clone size are those reported in that table. The sample yields around 150,000 clones, around 80% seen once. The length of the CDR3 is 14 residues. Germline values: CDR1 MNHEY, CDR2 SVGAGI. V was cut by 7 bases and J by 6 bases, with 18 bases left in between.

The source material was peripheral blood. The chain joins TRBV6-5 to TRBJ1-1, with unresolved D. The origin of this receptor is a woman aged 80 or over in a cohort sampled during active or convalescent COVID-19. CDR3 amino acids: CASKYEGPVSEAFF. The CDR3 DNA reads as TGTGCCAGCAAGTACGAGGGCCCCGTTTCTGAAGCTTTCTTT.